These 10 T cell receptor beta chains were sequenced from one sample in a study of shared clonotypes between healthy human individuals. CD45RO-negative, CCR7-selected cells formed the naive CD8 fraction, which excluded terminally differentiated effector memory CD45RA+ cells. Produced via immunoSEQ multiplex PCR; TCRdb's table is partial and in-frame only. The table includes around 1.9 million clones, roughly 93% detected once. Sequences were obtained from naive CD8+ T cells from PBMCs. The receptor source for this set is a man in his late teens or twenties in good health. Some clones in this sample may be carry-over from other donors' samples.

A single count supports this clone. The rearrangement uses TRBV11-2 and TRBJ2-6, with D possibly matching TRBD2 (5 bases). The CDR3 is 18 amino acids. Trimming took 0 bases from V and 0 from J, leaving 12 bases between them. Germline V gene data show CDR1 as SGHAT and CDR2 as FQNNGV. The CDR3 region is CASSLDRAGGSGANVLTF. The CDR3 DNA reads TGTGCCAGCAGCTTAGATCGGGCCGGAGGCTCTGGGGCCAACGTCCTGACTTTC.

The J gene is TRBJ2-7, the V gene TRBV15, with D unresolved. Trimming cost V 3 bases and J 0 bases, with 9 bases left between them. This CDR3 is built from 14 residues. Germline V CDR1 and CDR2: LNHNV, YYDKDF (reference sequence). CDR3 sequence (DNA): TGTGCCACCAGCAGCTCTGGCGGCTCCTACGAGCAGTACTTC. Translation gives CATSSSGGSYEQYF. Using reference TRBV15 and TRBJ2-7 for the parts outside the CDR3, the full variable domain is DAMVIQNPRYQVTQFGKPVTLSCSQTLNHNVMYWYQQKSSQAPKLLFHYYDKDFNNEADTPDNFQSRRPNTSFCFLDIRSPGLGDTAMYLCATSSSGGSYEQYFGPGTRLTVT.

This chain uses TRBV4-1 with TRBJ2-3; D may be TRBD2 (5 bases). This CDR3 comprises 16 residues. Trimming took off 2 bases at V and 2 bases at J, with 14 bases between the two ends. Germline V gives CDR1 MGHRA, CDR2 YSYEKL. This CDR3 reads CASSQPGSGDTDTQYF. CDR3 in DNA: TGCGCCAGCAGCCAACCTGGGAGTGGGGACACAGATACGCAGTATTTT.

This chain connects TRBV5-6 to TRBJ2-5, with a possible D match to TRBD2 (5 bases). Germline CDR1 SGHDT, CDR2 YYEEEE. Between the trimmed V and J ends, which lost 4 bases and 3 bases, there was a span of 10 bases. The length of the CDR3 is 13 residues. CDR3 residues: CASSADGEETQYF. The CDR3 DNA is TGTGCCAGCAGCGCGGACGGGGAAGAGACCCAGTACTTC.

With respect to this clone: A junction boundary mismatches the germline segment, possibly from a read error. The V gene is TRBV6-6, the J gene TRBJ1-4; D is unclear. The CDR3 covers 15 residues. Per the germline V gene, CDR1 is MNHNY and CDR2 is SVGAGI (reference sequence). The DNA of the CDR3 is TGTGCCAGCAGTTACCTTCAAACTACTAGTGAAAAACTGTTTTTT. Translating gives CASSYLQTTSEKLFF.

V and J are TRBV27 and TRBJ2-2; the match to TRBD2 covers 8 bases. CDR3 length: 14 amino acids. Trimming cost V 4 bases and J 4 bases; bases outside gene matches: 2. Germline V gene data show CDR1 as MNHEY and CDR2 as SMNVEV (reference sequence). CDR3: CASSSSGPTGELFF. CDR3 coding DNA: TGTGCCAGCAGTTCTAGCGGGCCCACCGGGGAGCTGTTTTTT.

The chain couples TRBV27 to TRBJ2-7, with D perhaps TRBD1 or TRBD2 (6 bases each). V was cut by 4 bases and J by 2 bases, with 12 bases left in between. This CDR3 comprises 14 residues. Germline V lookup: CDR1 MNHEY, CDR2 SMNVEV (reference sequence). CDR3 in DNA: TGTGCCAGCAGTTCGCGGGACACCACCTACGAGCAGTACTTC. Its protein is CASSSRDTTYEQYF.

Regarding this clone: This specimen includes other DNA sequences encoding the same CDR3. The chain employs TRBV29-1 and TRBJ2-1; the D is unclear. The CDR3 is 14 residues long. V lost 0 bases, J lost 0 bases, and 6 bases lay in between. Per germline, CDR1 SQVTM and CDR2 ANQGSEA. The CDR3 region is CSVEDRSSYNEQFF. In nucleotides, the CDR3 is TGCAGCGTTGAAGACAGGAGCTCCTACAATGAGCAGTTCTTC.

The CDR3: CASGLAGVGEQYF. CDR3 DNA sequence: TGTGCCAGCGGCCTAGCGGGAGTTGGCGAGCAGTACTTC. The chain joins TRBV28 to TRBJ2-7; 10 nucleotides agree with TRBD2. V trimming: 8 bases; J trimming: 6 bases; junction bases outside the gene matches: 7. Germline CDR1 is MDHEN and CDR2 is SYDVKM. There are 13 residues in the CDR3. Based on the CDR3 plus reference TRBV28 and TRBJ2-7, the full variable domain is DVKVTQSSRYLVKRTGEKVFLECVQDMDHENMFWYRQDPGLGLRLIYFSYDVKMKEKGDIPEGYSVSREKKERFSLILESASTNQTSMYLCASGLAGVGEQYFGPGTRLTVT.

The V and J genes are TRBV5-6 and TRBJ2-1; tentative D call: TRBD2 (5 bases). Germline loops: CDR1 SGHDT, CDR2 YYEEEE. The CDR3 is made up of 19 amino acids. With 4 bases removed from V and 0 bases from J, the gap between germline ends came to 23 bases. CDR3 DNA: TGTGCCAGCAGCCCTAGATTTGGGGAGAGATTGAGCTCCTACAATGAGCAGTTCTTC. Its translation is CASSPRFGERLSSYNEQFF.